This is a list of T cell receptor beta chains from one sample in a study of blood T cells in healthy people across ages. In TCRdb, the 5' RACE reads were re-called with MiXCR into one record per CDR3 protein. The sample lists 730,000 or so distinct CDR3 sequences, around 43% occurring once. Sequencing was performed on blood. These TCRs come from a man older than 75 in good health. CDR3s include the opening cysteine and the closing phenylalanine or tryptophan. A D gene is named only where the DNA matches it firmly. Part of the rows lack a size; the others show once, few, many or a class for expanded clones.

>few|TRBJ2-1|TRBV29-1|-
TGCAGCGTAGCCCATCCTGGGGACAATGAGCAGTTCTTC
CSVAHPGDNEQFF
>-|TRBJ2-5|TRBV5-1|-
TGCGCCAGCAGCCAGTCGGCCTCGGACAGCCCTCAAGAGACCCAGTACTTC
CASSQSASDSPQETQYF
>few|TRBJ2-5|TRBV2|TRBD2
TGTGCCAGCAGTGGGCGAGGGAGGGCCGATGAGACCCAGTACTTC
CASSGRGRADETQYF
>-|TRBJ2-5|TRBV27|-
TGTGCCAGCAGTTTATCGGCGCCGGAGACCCAGTACTTC
CASSLSAPETQYF
>-|TRBJ2-3|TRBV9|TRBD2
TGTGCCAGCAGCTATAGCGGGGTGAACACAGATACGCAGTATTTT
CASSYSGVNTDTQYF
>few|TRBJ2-1|TRBV2|-
TGTGCCAGCAACAGGGCGGATGAGCAGTTCTTC
CASNRADEQFF
>few|TRBJ2-3|TRBV7-2|-
TGTGCCAGCAGCTTAGGGGGGGCCATAAGCACAGATACGCAGTATTTT
CASSLGGAISTDTQYF
>-|TRBJ1-1|TRBV10-3|TRBD1
TGTGCCATCAGGGGACAGCCAAACACTGAAGCTTTCTTT
CAIRGQPNTEAFF
>-|TRBJ2-5|TRBV20-1|-
TGCAGTGCTAGAGATCGGTTTAGGGAGACCCAGTACTTC
CSARDRFRETQYF
>-|TRBJ2-5|TRBV7-9|TRBD1
TGTGCCAGCAGCCAAGAAGGGACAGTACAAGAGACCCAGTACTTC
CASSQEGTVQETQYF
>many|TRBJ1-1|TRBV27|-
TGTGCCAGCAGGTGGGGGGTAGAGAACACTGAAGCTTTCTTT
CASRWGVENTEAFF
>few|TRBJ2-5|TRBV6-2/TRBV6-3|-
TGTGCCAGCAACCGGCAGGGGACTAACCAAGAGACCCAGTACTTC
CASNRQGTNQETQYF
>-|TRBJ1-2|TRBV6-1|-
TGTGCCAGCAGTGAAGCGGGACTCACTAACTATGGCTACACCTTC
CASSEAGLTNYGYTF
>few|TRBJ1-2|TRBV20-1|-
TGCAGTGCTAGACTACCTAACTATGGCTACACCTTC
CSARLPNYGYTF
>many|TRBJ2-1|TRBV29-1|-
TGCAGCGTTGAAGTCCTCGGTAATGAGCAGTTCTTC
CSVEVLGNEQFF
>few|TRBJ2-7|TRBV6-6|TRBD1
TGTGCCAGCAGTTACCCCGGGGACAGGGTAGTCGAGCAGTACTTC
CASSYPGDRVVEQYF
>few|TRBJ2-5|TRBV20-1|-
TGCAGTGCTAGAAGGGGGAGCCCGGGGGAGACCCAGTACTTC
CSARRGSPGETQYF
>few|TRBJ1-4|TRBV4-2|-
TGTGCCAGCAGCCAAGCGAGAAGGGAAAAACTGTTTTTT
CASSQARREKLFF
>-|TRBJ1-2|TRBV7-6|TRBD1
TGTGCCAGCAGCTTAACGGCCACAGGGGATCACGGCTACACCTTC
CASSLTATGDHGYTF
>-|TRBJ2-3|TRBV6-5|TRBD1
TGTGCCAGCAGTCCCCGGGACAGAAGCACAGATACGCAGTATTTT
CASSPRDRSTDTQYF
>many|TRBJ2-2|TRBV14|-
TGTGCCAGCAGAAAAGTGGCCGGGGAGCTGTTTTTT
CASRKVAGELFF
>few|TRBJ2-5|TRBV7-2|TRBD2
TGTGCCAGCAGCTTACCCGGGACTAGCGGGAGTTTGGTGACCCAGTACTTC
CASSLPGTSGSLVTQYF